This T cell receptor beta chain was retrieved from a study of regulatory T cells in long-lasting Graves disease. As for this clonotype: This could be a read error, since a much larger clone is one nucleotide away.

Time point: newly diagnosed GD, antithyroid drugs for less than 3 months. Making the TCR library involved RNA that had been extracted from PBMCs. The CDR3 is 14 residues long. The germline V gene has CDR1 KGHSH and CDR2 LQKENI. Combining iRepertoire HTBI primers with Arm-PCR of CDR3 regions, the authors built TCR beta libraries. TCRdb processed the multiplex PCR reads anew with MiXCR; each CDR3 protein has one entry. The data contain hundreds of thousands of distinct CDR3 sequences, roughly 14% of them seen just once; the ten biggest clones take up roughly a tenth. These same data were also listed under a study on T cells in Graves' hyperthyroidism and ophthalmopathy. That report notes: Graves' hyperthyroidism without ophthalmopathy progression within 18 months was termed stable.

The receptor was isolated from a young man with Graves disease. The chain links TRBV18 to TRBJ1-1; D is ambiguous. The input for sequencing was peripheral blood mononuclear cells (PBMCs), taken at new diagnosis, from a patient treated with antithyroid drugs. CDR3 residues: CASSPETQNTEALF. The CDR3 nucleotides are TGTGCCAGCTCACCCGAGACCCAGAACACTGAAGCTCTCTTT.